The source of this T cell receptor (beta chain) is a study of regulatory T cells in long-lasting Graves disease (dated by TCRdb to about 2021). About the full investigation: Antithyroid drugs had been taken for less than 3 months by newly diagnosed Graves' disease patients. The study was conducted in China and was registered as a clinical trial. This study used TCR sequencing and RNA sequencing of peripheral blood to compare persistent Graves' disease patients against newly diagnosed Graves' disease patients. TCR sequencing covered about 13 persistent and approximately 20 newly diagnosed Graves' disease patients, around 35 samples in total. Study-wide conclusions, independent of this receptor: Because the primary lesion, thyroid tissue, could not be accessed, the study looked at peripheral blood alone. Patients with persistent disease shared more public clonotypes (around 2,700) than newly diagnosed patients did (around 980). The authors noted that the small sample size was a limitation that may lower accuracy. Persistent disease showed preferential use of TRBV28, TRBJ1-2 and TRBJ2-5, whereas newly diagnosed disease favored TRBV20-1 and TRBJ2-1. Sequencing and analysis were restricted to the TCR beta chain. Compared with newly diagnosed patients, patients with persistent Graves' disease had lower TCR Shannon entropy and fewer highly expanded clones, which suggests clonal expansion.

Read against the paper, the sample's time point label means: newly diagnosed GD, antithyroid drugs for less than 3 months. RNA was extracted from PBMCs in TRIzol for both TCR sequencing and RNA sequencing. The diagnosis of Graves' disease followed American Thyroid Association guidelines. The patients came from an endocrinology department in Xi'an, China. Each patient gave 9 to 10 milliliters of peripheral blood, collected in an EDTA anticoagulant tube. Ficoll Paque Plus density gradient separation was used to isolate PBMCs, and no additional T cell sorting was done. An Agilent 2100 Bioanalyzer and agarose gel were used to check RNA quality, and a NanoDrop 2000 was used to measure RNA concentration. The library was built by means of multiplex PCR. The reads were generated on an Illumina HiSeq 4000. iRepertoire HTBI primers and Arm-PCR amplification of CDR3 regions were used to construct TCR beta libraries. Gel purification was performed on PCR products prior to sequencing. For the original study's pipeline: Across samples, around 62 TRBV and roughly 13 TRBJ segments were identified and used for gene usage analysis of CDR3 amino acid clonotypes. COPE and FqMerger were used to merge the filtered high-quality paired reads into contigs. BLAST was used to align contigs to IMGT TRBV, TRBD and TRBJ reference genes, and CDR3 was defined according to IMGT. Clonotypes above 0.1% frequency were classified as highly expanded clones. Repertoire diversity was measured by Shannon entropy, and V-J evenness by the Gini coefficient. A clonotype was considered public if more than one individual shared it. TCRdb took the public reads, trimmed them with fastp at Q25, ran MiXCR for clone calling and kept in-frame beta chains. All rows with the same CDR3 protein become a single entry with the most common DNA and genes. The V and J calls come from TCRdb's annotation, not from the publication. This sample is represented by 350,000 to 500,000 distinct CDR3 sequences; about a sixth of them were singletons. Around a tenth of the sample belongs to the ten largest clones.

This clonotype was counted at least ten times. Its binding antigen is unknown. Nothing much larger sits one base from this clone, and base qualities are not available. From the cysteine up to the phenylalanine, the CDR3 has a length of 13 residues. Solely the CDR3 DNA is kept, with 39 bases framed from the first base. V has 7 bases trimmed and J has 3 bases trimmed; junction bases matching no gene number 5. As encoded in the germline V gene (reference sequence), CDR1 is DFQATT while CDR2 is SNEGSKA. This sample also appeared in a second study, on T cells in Graves' hyperthyroidism and ophthalmopathy. The second paper further reports: Graves' hyperthyroidism was defined as stable when no progression to ophthalmopathy occurred over 18 months of follow-up. Hyperthyroidism patients were aged 18 to 65 years and newly diagnosed, with disease duration of less than 2 months. Any patient with an uncontrolled infection, another autoimmune disease, pregnancy or lactation was excluded. Diagnoses were based on clinical symptoms, serum thyroxine and TRAb, thyroid ultrasound and orbital computed tomography. A first-round RT-PCR of the TCR CDR3 used the HTBI primer set with the Qiagen OneStep RT-PCR kit. Most expanded thyroid clonotypes (frequency above 0.001) were also detected in blood, a finding suggesting that blood repertoires may reflect thyroid immune responses. In cross-validation, a model built on a 13 V-J signature told ophthalmopathy apart from stable hyperthyroidism with roughly 87% sensitivity and about 81% specificity, and in testing the same model reached 80%/75%. In validation, the model predicted progression to ophthalmopathy with around 71% sensitivity and about 73% specificity, a median of roughly seven months before onset. To identify distinguishing TCR V-J signatures, a discovery cohort of about 95 patients was used, comprising 43 with Graves' ophthalmopathy and some 60 with stable Graves' hyperthyroidism. Prospective prediction of ophthalmopathy was tested in an independent validation cohort of 18 to 20 hyperthyroidism patients and 17 patients who later progressed to ophthalmopathy. The 75 to 100 discovery patients were divided at random into training and test sets in a 7:3 ratio. Thyroid tissue and blood T-cell repertoires from more than five Graves' hyperthyroidism patients were also compared in the study. After blood sampling, hyperthyroidism patients were treated with methimazole at a starting dose of 30 mg daily, and ophthalmopathy patients were treated with high-dose intravenous methylprednisolone. The libraries were constructed in a second round of multiplex PCR and then size-selected and purified. Sequencing of the libraries was done on an Illumina HiSeq2000 using paired-end 100 bp reads. SOAPnuke was used to process the raw data, removing reads that contained adapters or uncalled bases, had a mean Phred below 15, or lacked an exact match to the constant primer or identifier. High-quality paired reads were merged using COPE v1.2.5, and each unique nucleotide sequence was defined as a clonotype. MiTCR v1.1 was used to align the clonotypes against IMGT TRBV, TRBD and TRBJ reference segments. Analysis was restricted to V-J combinations with a frequency above 0.0001, which covered just over 98% of repertoires. The TCS score was defined as F50 (clonal expansion) divided by E x V (chaos), with BLOSUM62-based TCRdist calculated between CDR3 peptides within each V-J. Welch's t-statistics and random forest reduced around 550 V-J features to roughly 13, which were used in a naive Bayes classifier (R e1071). No statistical method was used to set the sample size in advance, and investigators knew the group allocation. The paper reports TCR Vbeta CDR3 sequencing of roughly 140 peripheral blood samples: some 44 ophthalmopathy, under 85 hyperthyroidism and around 17 progressor patients.

The TCR sequence derives from a woman aged 30 to 39 with Graves disease. Donor details come from another sample of the same person, matched by shared clones. The rearrangement combines TRBV20-1 with TRBJ2-3, with 9 bases matching TRBD2. Sequences were derived from peripheral blood mononuclear cells (PBMCs), sampled at new diagnosis, from a patient treated with antithyroid drugs. The CDR3 protein: CSVASGKTDTQYF. The DNA reads TGCAGTGTTGCTAGCGGGAAGACAGATACGCAGTATTTT.